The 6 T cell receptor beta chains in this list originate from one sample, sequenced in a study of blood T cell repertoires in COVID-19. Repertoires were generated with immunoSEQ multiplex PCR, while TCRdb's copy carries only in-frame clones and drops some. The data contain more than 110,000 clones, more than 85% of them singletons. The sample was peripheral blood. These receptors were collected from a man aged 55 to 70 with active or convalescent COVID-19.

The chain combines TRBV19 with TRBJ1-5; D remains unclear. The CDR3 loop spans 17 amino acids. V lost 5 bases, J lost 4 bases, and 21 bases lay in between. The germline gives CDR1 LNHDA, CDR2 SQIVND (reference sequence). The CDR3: CASSPDLMREWNQPQHF. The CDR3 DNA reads TGTGCCAGTAGTCCTGATCTGATGAGGGAGTGGAATCAGCCCCAGCATTTT. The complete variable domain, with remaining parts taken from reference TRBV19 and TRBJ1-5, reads DGGITQSPKYLFRKEGQNVTLSCEQNLNHDAMYWYRQDPGQGLRLIYYSQIVNDFQKGDIAEGYSVSREKKESFPLTVTSAQKNPTAFYLCASSPDLMREWNQPQHFGDGTRLSIL.

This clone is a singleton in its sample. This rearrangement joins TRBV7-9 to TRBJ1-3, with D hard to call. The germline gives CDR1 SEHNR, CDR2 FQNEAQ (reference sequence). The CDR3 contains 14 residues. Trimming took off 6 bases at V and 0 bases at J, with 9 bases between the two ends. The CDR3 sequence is CASRVGSSGNTIYF. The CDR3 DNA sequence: TGTGCCAGCAGGGTTGGCAGCTCTGGAAACACCATATATTTT.

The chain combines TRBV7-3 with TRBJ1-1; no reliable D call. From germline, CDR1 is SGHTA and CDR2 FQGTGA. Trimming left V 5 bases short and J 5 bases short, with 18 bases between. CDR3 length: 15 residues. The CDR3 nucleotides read TGTGCCAGCAGCCGCAGCGGGAGGGAGTGGACTGAAGCTTTCTTT. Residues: CASSRSGREWTEAFF.

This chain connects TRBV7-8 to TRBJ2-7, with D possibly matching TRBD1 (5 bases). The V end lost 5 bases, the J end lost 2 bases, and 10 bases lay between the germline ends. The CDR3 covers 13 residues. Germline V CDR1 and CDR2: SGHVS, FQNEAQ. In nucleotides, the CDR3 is TGTGCCAGCAGCGTGGGGCAGGCCTACGAGCAGTACTTC. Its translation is CASSVGQAYEQYF.

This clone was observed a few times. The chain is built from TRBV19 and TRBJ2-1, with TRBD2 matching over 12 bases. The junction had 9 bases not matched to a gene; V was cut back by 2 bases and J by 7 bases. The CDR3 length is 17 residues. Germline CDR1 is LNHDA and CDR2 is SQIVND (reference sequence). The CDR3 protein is CASSIYPLAGGRNEQFF. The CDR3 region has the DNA TGTGCCAGTAGTATATATCCGCTAGCGGGAGGGCGGAATGAGCAGTTCTTC.

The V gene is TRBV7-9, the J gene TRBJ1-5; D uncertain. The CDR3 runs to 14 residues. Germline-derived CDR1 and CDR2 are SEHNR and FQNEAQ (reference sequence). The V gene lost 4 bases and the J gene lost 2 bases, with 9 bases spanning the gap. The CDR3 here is CASSSIRGNQPQHF. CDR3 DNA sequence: TGTGCCAGCAGCTCAATCCGGGGCAATCAGCCCCAGCATTTT.